These 17 T cell receptor beta chains share one sample of origin, sequenced in a study of T cell responses to AZD1222 COVID-19 vaccine. Libraries were prepared by immunoSEQ multiplex PCR; TCRdb keeps only in-frame clonotypes and omits some of them. The sample shows 90,000 to 100,000 clones, 80% to 90% of them seen only once. Sequencing was performed on peripheral blood, taken on day 0 of AZD1222 vaccination. The receptors shown here come from an adult in good health.

The chain joins TRBV7-8 to TRBJ2-3, with D perhaps TRBD1 or TRBD2 (5 bases each). CDR1 and CDR2 from the germline V gene are SGHVS and FQNEAQ. This CDR3 spans 16 amino acids. The V end was cut by 0 bases, the J end by 5 bases, with 15 bases between. As DNA, the CDR3 is TGTGCCAGCAGCTTAGCGGGACGGAGCTACGGAGATACGCAGTATTTT. This sequence encodes CASSLAGRSYGDTQYF.

CDR3 DNA: TGCAGCGTCGACGGACTAGGGATGGAGCAGTACTTC. Protein: CSVDGLGMEQYF. The chain uses TRBV29-1 and TRBJ2-7, with 7 positions matching TRBD2. The V segment lost 6 bases and the J segment 7 bases; nucleotides outside the gene matches: 9. The CDR3 consists of 12 residues. Per germline, CDR1 SQVTM and CDR2 ANQGSEA.

V gene TRBV2 combines with J gene TRBJ2-7; D perhaps matches TRBD1 (6 bases). The V end was cut by 3 bases, the J end by 6 bases, with 18 bases between. CDR1 is SNHLY, CDR2 FYNNEI, per germline. The CDR3 runs 15 residues. The CDR3 DNA is TGTGCCAGCAGTGAGGGGGCCCCCCCCTTGGCCGAGCAGTACTTC. Translated, it gives CASSEGAPPLAEQYF. Full variable domain (missing parts from reference TRBV2 and TRBJ2-7): EPEVTQTPSHQVTQMGQEVILRCVPISNHLYFYWYRQILGQKVEFLVSFYNNEISEKSEIFDDQFSVERPDGSNFTLKIRSTKLEDSAMYFCASSEGAPPLAEQYFGPGTRLTVT.

The rearrangement links TRBV5-1 to TRBJ2-6; D is perhaps TRBD2 (5 bases). The germline CDR1 and CDR2 sequences are SGHRS and YFSETQ. The ends were cut back, 2 bases at V and 0 bases at J, with 15 bases in the middle. The length of the CDR3 is 18 residues. CDR3 sequence reads: CASSFEGRLSSGANVLTF. The CDR3 nucleotides are TGCGCCAGCAGCTTTGAGGGCAGATTAAGCTCTGGGGCCAACGTCCTGACTTTC.

The V and J genes are TRBV5-5 and TRBJ2-5; 9 bases agree with TRBD2. The V and J ends lost 4 bases and 3 bases, in that order; junction bases with no gene match: 7. The CDR3 sequence is 15 residues long. Germline V gene data show CDR1 as SGHKS and CDR2 as YYEKEE (reference sequence). The CDR3 is CASSPRVAGEETQYF. In nucleotides, the CDR3 is TGTGCCAGCAGCCCCCGGGTAGCGGGGGAAGAGACCCAGTACTTC.

The rearrangement uses TRBV4-1 and TRBJ2-7; tentative D call: TRBD1 (5 bases). This CDR3 is built from 15 residues. V lost 3 bases to trimming and J lost 3 bases, with 15 bases between them. Per germline, CDR1 MGHRA and CDR2 YSYEKL. This CDR3 is CASSQVGGALYEQYF. In DNA, the CDR3 is TGCGCCAGCAGCCAGGTCGGTGGGGCACTCTACGAGCAGTACTTC.

This clone was recorded only once. Written as DNA, the CDR3 is TGTGCCAGCTCGGTCGCAAATGGCTACACCTTC. Residues: CASSVANGYTF. The chain links TRBV18 to TRBJ1-2, with no clear D. From germline, CDR1 is KGHSH and CDR2 LQKENI. V lost 6 bases and J 6 bases, leaving 8 bases between the germline ends. This CDR3 has 11 amino acids.

V and J are TRBV11-2 and TRBJ2-7; D is ambiguous. The CDR3 is 13 amino acids. The ends were cut back, 3 bases at V and 2 bases at J, with 8 bases in the middle. Germline V gene lookup returns CDR1 SGHAT and CDR2 FQNNGV. CDR3 sequence reads: CASSFGQAYEQYF. The CDR3 nucleotides are TGTGCCAGCAGCTTCGGTCAAGCCTACGAGCAGTACTTC.

The gene calls are TRBV19 and TRBJ2-5; perhaps TRBD2 as D (5 bases). The V end was cut by 1 base, the J end by 2 bases, with 5 bases between. The CDR3 extends over 13 amino acids. Germline CDR1 and CDR2: LNHDA and SQIVND (reference sequence). The CDR3 protein is CASSIGGQETQYF. DNA for the CDR3: TGTGCCAGTAGTATAGGAGGGCAAGAGACCCAGTACTTC.

V usage is TRBV2 and J usage is TRBJ1-4; 9 nucleotides agree with TRBD1. The germline V gene encodes CDR1 SNHLY and CDR2 FYNNEI. With V trimmed by 6 bases and J by 5 bases, 10 bases remained unmatched. CDR3 length equals 16 residues. This chain's CDR3 is CASRTGTGFRNEKLFF. CDR3 coding DNA: TGTGCCAGCAGAACCGGGACAGGGTTTCGAAATGAAAAACTGTTTTTT.

The chain is built from TRBV7-9 and TRBJ2-5; the D is unclear. CDR1 and CDR2 from the germline V gene are SEHNR and FQNEAQ (reference sequence). Trimming left V 11 bases short and J 2 bases short, with 15 bases between. This CDR3 contains 13 residues. This chain's CDR3 is CAPRGEKQETQYF. Written as DNA, the CDR3 is TGTGCCCCCAGAGGAGAAAAACAAGAGACCCAGTACTTC.

This sequence joins TRBV5-1 and TRBJ2-7, with unresolved D. The CDR3 is made up of 13 amino acids. Germline V CDR1 and CDR2: SGHRS, YFSETQ. V gave up 0 bases and J gave up 3 bases, with 7 bases separating them. CDR3 in DNA: TGCGCCAGCAGCTTGGCCTCCGTCTACGAGCAGTACTTC. Its translation is CASSLASVYEQYF.

This chain links TRBV2 with TRBJ2-7; weak D call: TRBD2 (5 bases). The length of the CDR3 is 13 residues. CDR1 SNHLY and CDR2 FYNNEI come from the germline V gene. Trimming took 9 bases from V and 5 from J, leaving 17 bases between them. CDR3 DNA: TGTGCCAGTATCGGAATCGGGGTTCACGAGCAGTACTTC. Residues: CASIGIGVHEQYF. The whole variable domain, filled in from reference TRBV2 and TRBJ2-7, reads EPEVTQTPSHQVTQMGQEVILRCVPISNHLYFYWYRQILGQKVEFLVSFYNNEISEKSEIFDDQFSVERPDGSNFTLKIRSTKLEDSAMYFCASIGIGVHEQYFGPGTRLTVT.

The V call is TRBV5-1, the J call TRBJ1-1, with D perhaps TRBD1 (5 bases). CDR3 length: 13 residues. Germline values: CDR1 SGHRS, CDR2 YFSETQ. Trimming stripped 7 bases from V and 1 base from J, with 11 bases between. The chain's CDR3 is CASGSGQNTEAFF. CDR3 coding DNA: TGCGCCAGCGGGTCCGGACAGAACACTGAAGCTTTCTTT. Full variable domain (rest looked up from reference TRBV5-1 and TRBJ1-1): KAGVTQTPRYLIKTRGQQVTLSCSPISGHRSVSWYQQTPGQGLQFLFEYFSETQRNKGNFPGRFSGRQFSNSRSEMNVSTLELGDSALYLCASGSGQNTEAFFGQGTRLTVV.

The chain is built from TRBV24-1 and TRBJ2-5; 9 bases map to TRBD2. After removal of 4 bases from V and 3 bases from J, the junction contained 11 bases not matched to a gene. Germline lookup yields CDR1 KGHDR and CDR2 SFDVKD. The CDR3 sequence is 17 residues long. Here the CDR3 DNA reads TGTGCCACCAGTGACCCATTAGCGGGGGCCGACGAAGAGACCCAGTACTTC. Its protein product is CATSDPLAGADEETQYF.

The chain employs TRBV6-5 and TRBJ2-1; TRBD2 agrees at 11 bases. Germline V gene sequence: CDR1 MNHEY, CDR2 SVGAGI. The V gene end was trimmed by 5 bases and the J gene end by 3 bases; junction bases not matched to a gene: 3. CDR3 length: 15 amino acids. The CDR3, as DNA: TGTGCCAGCAGTCCGACTAGCGGGGTCTACAATGAGCAGTTCTTC. Its protein product is CASSPTSGVYNEQFF.

The J gene is TRBJ1-3, the V gene TRBV3-1 (or the pseudogene TRBV3-2); D might be TRBD1 (5 bases). Looked up from germline, CDR1 is LGHDT and CDR2 is YNNKEL (reference sequence). The CDR3 is 16 residues long. Trimming removed 1 base from V and 3 bases from J, with 13 bases in between. The CDR3: CASSQGSGDRGNTIYF. The CDR3 coding sequence is TGTGCCAGCAGCCAAGGGTCTGGGGACCGTGGAAACACCATATATTTT.